The rows below give T cell receptor beta chains drawn from one sample of a study of T cells in narcolepsy. Using immunoSEQ multiplex PCR, the repertoire was profiled, and TCRdb retains in-frame clones only, with some absent. The sample lists some 14,000 clones, 70% to 90% occurring once. Input material: CD45RA- memory CD4+ T cells from PBMCs. Every receptor here comes from a human donor with narcolepsy. Each CDR3 is given with its conserved first and last residue. The D gene is left open where the match is weak. A row's size may be missing; if present it is once, few, many or a size class.

V gene	J gene	clone size	D gene	CDR3 protein	CDR3 DNA
TRBV7-3	TRBJ2-5	-	-	CASRSRVGETQYF	TGTGCCAGCAGGTCCCGGGTAGGAGAGACCCAGTACTTC
TRBV2	TRBJ2-7	-	-	CASSLRRDEQYF	TGTGCCAGCAGTCTTCGGCGGGACGAGCAGTACTTC
TRBV29-1	TRBJ1-3	-	-	CSVSLGASGNTIYF	TGCAGCGTCTCACTGGGGGCAAGTGGAAACACCATATATTTT
TRBV7-8	TRBJ1-5	-	-	CASSLAQSNQPQHF	TGTGCCAGCAGCTTAGCGCAGAGCAATCAGCCCCAGCATTTT
TRBV13	TRBJ1-2	-	-	CASSSRRGGYTF	TGTGCCAGCAGCTCTAGGAGGGGCGGCTACACCTTC
TRBV2	TRBJ1-5	-	TRBD1	CASEQGADPGNQPQHF	TGTGCCAGCGAACAGGGGGCAGACCCGGGCAATCAGCCCCAGCATTTT
TRBV5-1	TRBJ1-1	-	-	CASSRKGAETRNTEAFF	TGCGCCAGCAGCCGTAAGGGCGCCGAGACTAGGAACACTGAAGCTTTCTTT
TRBV11-3	TRBJ2-2	-	-	CASSLENFRGTGELFF	TGTGCCAGCAGCTTAGAAAATTTTAGGGGCACCGGGGAGCTGTTTTTT
TRBV20-1	TRBJ2-1	-	-	CSPGSHNEQFF	TGCAGTCCGGGGAGTCACAATGAGCAGTTCTTC
TRBV11-3	TRBJ2-2	-	-	CASSGHDTGELFF	TGTGCCAGCAGCGGGCATGACACCGGGGAGCTGTTTTTT
TRBV28	TRBJ1-4	-	-	CASSFWPTNEKLFF	TGTGCCAGCAGTTTTTGGCCTACTAATGAAAAACTGTTTTTT
TRBV7-8	TRBJ1-1	-	-	CASSLGGVTEAFF	TGTGCCAGCAGCTTAGGGGGGGTCACTGAAGCTTTCTTT
TRBV27	TRBJ1-2	-	TRBD1	CASSSSGGNYGYTF	TGTGCCAGCAGTTCGTCAGGGGGTAACTATGGCTACACCTTC
TRBV5-6	TRBJ2-7	-	TRBD1	CASSSIPGQGAREQYF	TGTGCCAGCAGCTCGATTCCGGGACAGGGGGCGCGTGAGCAGTACTTC
TRBV7-2	TRBJ2-7	-	TRBD2	CASSLDGGGRAWEQYF	TGTGCCAGCAGCTTAGACGGGGGCGGGAGGGCCTGGGAGCAGTACTTC
TRBV7-2	TRBJ2-7	once	-	CASSPNGGGSHEQYF	TGTGCCAGCAGCCCTAACGGGGGAGGCTCCCACGAGCAGTACTTC
TRBV28	TRBJ1-5	-	-	CASGLPSNQPQHF	TGTGCCTCGGGTTTACCTAGCAATCAGCCCCAGCATTTT
TRBV10-3	TRBJ2-1	-	TRBD2	CAISDDRSGRDGNEQFF	TGTGCCATCAGTGATGATAGAAGCGGGAGAGATGGGAATGAGCAGTTCTTC
TRBV27	TRBJ1-6	-	TRBD1	CASSLLGQGASPLHF	TGTGCCAGCAGTCTACTCGGACAGGGGGCTTCACCCCTCCACTTT
TRBV5-1	TRBJ2-7	-	-	CASSLGMASEQYF	TGCGCCAGCAGCCTCGGGATGGCCAGCGAGCAGTACTTC
TRBV19	TRBJ2-7	-	-	CASSIPYDYEQYF	TGTGCCAGTAGTATTCCCTACGACTACGAGCAGTACTTC
TRBV14	TRBJ1-2	-	TRBD1	CASSQGDRRNYGYTF	TGTGCCAGCAGCCAAGGGGACAGGAGAAACTATGGCTACACCTTC
TRBV7-8	TRBJ2-4	-	-	CASTTPGAAKNIQYF	TGTGCCAGCACCACCCCAGGGGCTGCCAAAAACATTCAGTACTTC
TRBV7-2	TRBJ1-2	-	TRBD1	CASSPRTGVGNYGYTF	TGTGCCAGCAGCCCAAGGACAGGGGTTGGGAACTATGGCTACACCTTC
TRBV6-4	TRBJ2-3	-	TRBD2	CASSDGRLAGGPPDTQYF	TGTGCCAGCAGTGACGGCCGACTAGCGGGAGGGCCTCCAGATACGCAGTATTTT
TRBV7-8	TRBJ2-3	-	TRBD2	CASSLGLAGTDTQYF	TGTGCCAGCAGCTTGGGACTAGCAGGCACAGATACGCAGTATTTT
TRBV5-1	TRBJ2-7	few	-	CASSPQDYEQYF	TGCGCCAGCAGCCCGCAGGACTACGAGCAGTACTTC
TRBV7-6	TRBJ2-2	-	TRBD1	CASSLGPPARGPQGGELFF	TGTGCCAGCAGCTTAGGGCCCCCCGCCAGGGGGCCTCAAGGCGGGGAGCTGTTTTTT
TRBV2	TRBJ2-3	-	-	CASSTITDTQYF	TGTGCCAGCAGCACAATAACAGATACGCAGTATTTT
TRBV7-3	TRBJ2-5	-	TRBD1	CASSADGTGGETQYF	TGTGCCAGCAGCGCCGACGGGACAGGGGGGGAGACCCAGTACTTC
TRBV14	TRBJ1-2	few	-	CASSQDSTVAYGYTF	TGTGCCAGCAGCCAAGACTCGACAGTCGCCTATGGCTACACCTTC
TRBV6-5	TRBJ2-2	-	TRBD2	CASRATGLVTGELFF	TGTGCCAGCAGGGCGACCGGACTAGTGACCGGGGAGCTGTTTTTT
TRBV20-1	TRBJ2-3	-	-	CSASLGDTQYF	TGCAGTGCTAGTCTCGGAGATACGCAGTATTTT
TRBV5-6	TRBJ1-5	-	TRBD1	CASSQDREGQPQHF	TGTGCCAGCAGCCAGGACAGGGAGGGTCAGCCCCAGCATTTT
TRBV5-4	TRBJ1-1	-	-	CASSGRGEAFF	TGTGCCAGCAGCGGAAGAGGTGAAGCTTTCTTT
TRBV7-2	TRBJ2-5	-	-	CASSLGRASQSTQYF	TGTGCCAGCAGCTTAGGGAGGGCCAGCCAGTCGACCCAGTACTTC
TRBV5-1	TRBJ2-7	-	-	CASSLGGGNAYEQYF	TGCGCCAGCAGCTTGGGTGGGGGGAACGCCTACGAGCAGTACTTC
TRBV19	TRBJ2-7	-	-	CASSISVGNSYEQYF	TGTGCCAGTAGTATTAGCGTGGGCAACTCCTACGAGCAGTACTTC
TRBV11-2	TRBJ2-7	-	TRBD1	CASSLDLGQGSREQYF	TGTGCCAGCAGCTTAGATTTGGGACAGGGCAGTCGAGAACAGTACTTC
TRBV19	TRBJ2-5	-	TRBD1	CASSSETGSVETQYF	TGTGCCAGTAGTAGTGAGACAGGGTCGGTGGAGACCCAGTACTTC
TRBV10-3	TRBJ2-2	-	TRBD2	CATGTTGNTGELFF	TGTGCCACCGGGACTACGGGGAACACCGGGGAGCTGTTTTTT
TRBV5-1	TRBJ1-1	-	TRBD1	CASSIRPGTDNTEAFF	TGCGCCAGCAGTATCAGGCCCGGGACAGACAACACTGAAGCTTTCTTT
TRBV5-8	TRBJ1-2	few	-	CASSFLRGVDYGYTF	TGTGCCAGCAGCTTTTTACGGGGGGTCGACTATGGCTACACCTTC
TRBV7-2	TRBJ2-7	few	TRBD2	CASSLIGAGRRTNYEQYF	TGTGCCAGCAGCCTCATTGGAGCGGGACGCAGAACAAACTACGAGCAGTACTTC
TRBV11-3	TRBJ2-4	-	TRBD1	CASSSGTGSWIQYF	TGTGCCAGCAGCTCCGGGACAGGGAGTTGGATTCAGTACTTC